Below are 28 T cell receptor beta chains sequenced from a single sample in a study of T-cell memory formation after mild COVID-19 (dated by TCRdb to the early 2020s). Libraries were built with 5' RACE. TCRdb lists the instrument as Illumina NovaSeq 6000. Clones were called with MiXCR by TCRdb after fastp trimmed the public reads at Q25, and only in-frame beta chains were retained. Each CDR3 protein appears once, grouped with its most common genes and DNA. This sample holds fewer than 450,000 distinct CDR3 sequences; 20% to 25% were observed only once. About 8.7% of the sample goes to the ten largest clones. The sequenced material came from PBMCs or a T cell subset sorted from them (not recorded which). The receptors were sampled from an adult woman who had mild COVID-19 (a few samples of this study predate the infection). The sample titles of this study are shuffled in the database, so cell type and time point are left out; the donor was told from shared clones.

The CDR3 loop reads CASSGWGHETPTNEQYF. CDR3 DNA sequence: TGTGCCAGCTCAGGGTGGGGGCACGAGACCCCCACCAACGAGCAGTACTTC. The chain carries TRBV18 and TRBJ2-7; D might be TRBD1 (6 bases). CDR1 and CDR2 (germline): KGHSH, LQKENI. The CDR3 spans 17 residues. V lost 5 bases and J lost 5, with 25 bases in between. The complete variable domain, with remaining parts taken from reference TRBV18 and TRBJ2-7, reads NAGVMQNPRHLVRRRGQEARLRCSPMKGHSHVYWYRQLPEEGLKFMVYLQKENIIDESGMPKERFSAEFPKEGPSILRIQQVVRGDSAAYFCASSGWGHETPTNEQYFGPGTRLTVT.

The chain has TRBV3-1 and TRBJ1-5; unclear D gene. The CDR3 totals 17 residues. CDR1 is LGHDT, CDR2 YNNKEL, per germline (reference sequence). Trimming stripped 0 bases from V and 1 base from J, with 13 bases between. CDR3 sequence: CASSQDLRVGSNQPQHF. In DNA form, the CDR3 reads TGTGCCAGCAGCCAAGATTTGAGGGTCGGAAGCAATCAGCCCCAGCATTTT.

This clonotype has more than one count but fewer than ten. The chain couples TRBV6-2 or TRBV6-3 to TRBJ1-1; D possibly corresponds to TRBD1 (5 bases). The germline gives CDR1 MNHEY, CDR2 SVGEGT. The CDR3 totals 14 residues. The germline V and J ends were trimmed by 8 bases and 1 base, with 14 bases remaining between them. The CDR3 DNA follows: TGTGCCAGCTTGACAGAAGTAAGGAACACTGAAGCTTTCTTT. As protein: CASLTEVRNTEAFF.

This clonotype was seen a few times. V is TRBV29-1 and J is TRBJ1-1; D might be TRBD1 (5 bases). Between the trimmed V and J ends, which lost 7 bases and 0 bases, there was a span of 18 bases. This CDR3 is built from 15 residues. The germline CDR1 and CDR2 sequences are SQVTM and ANQGSEA. CDR3 sequence (DNA): TGCAGCGGGGGGAAGCACACAGGCGTGAACACTGAAGCTTTCTTT. It translates to CSGGKHTGVNTEAFF.

This clonotype has at least ten counts. CDR3 DNA sequence: TGCAGTGCTCAGAAGCCTAGCGGGAGCTCCTACAATGAGCAGTTCTTC. This codes for CSAQKPSGSSYNEQFF. The genes are TRBV20-1 and TRBJ2-1, with TRBD2 matching over 10 bases. The trim removed 5 bases at V and 0 bases at J, leaving 7 bases unmatched. CDR1 and CDR2 (germline): DFQATT, SNEGSKA (reference sequence). This CDR3 is 16 amino acids long.

This sequence joins TRBV20-1 and TRBJ1-1; 7 bases line up with TRBD1. The CDR3 totals 15 residues. V lost 0 bases and J lost 1; bases outside the gene matches: 5. Germline CDR1 and CDR2: DFQATT and SNEGSKA (reference sequence). The CDR3 loop reads CSARDSRTGNTEAFF. The DNA of the CDR3 is TGCAGTGCTAGAGATTCCCGGACAGGGAACACTGAAGCTTTCTTT.

The chain is built from TRBV6-5 and TRBJ2-7; TRBD2 aligns across 7 bases. The germline CDR1 and CDR2 sequences are MNHEY and SVGAGI. The V and J ends lost 0 bases and 4 bases, in that order; junction bases with no gene match: 12. CDR3 length equals 17 residues. The chain's CDR3 is CASSYSAWYAGEYEQYF. The CDR3 nucleotides are TGTGCCAGCAGTTACTCCGCTTGGTATGCGGGGGAATACGAGCAGTACTTC.

This clonotype was observed a few times. CDR3 residues: CASSSGQGAFHEQYF. The CDR3 DNA reads as TGTGCCAGCAGCTCCGGACAGGGGGCGTTCCACGAGCAGTACTTC. The V call is TRBV7-9, the J call TRBJ2-7, with TRBD1 matching 11 bases. Germline CDR1 is SEHNR and CDR2 is FQNEAQ (reference sequence). The CDR3 runs 15 residues. V shed 4 bases and J 5 bases; nucleotides not matched to a gene: 7.

V gene TRBV18 combines with J gene TRBJ2-2; D is ambiguous. V was trimmed by 1 base and J by 0 bases, leaving 9 bases between them. This CDR3 region has 16 residues. From germline, CDR1 is KGHSH and CDR2 LQKENI. The CDR3 coding sequence is TGTGCCAGCTCACCACTCGCTCTACCGAACACCGGGGAGCTGTTTTTT. Translating it yields CASSPLALPNTGELFF.

The chain links TRBV5-1 to TRBJ1-1; D possibly corresponds to TRBD1 (5 bases). The CDR3 spans 15 residues. The germline gives CDR1 SGHRS, CDR2 YFSETQ. V lost 4 bases and J 1 base, leaving 14 bases between the germline ends. CDR3 in DNA: TGCGCCAGCAGCAACGGACAATCATCGAACACTGAAGCTTTCTTT. Translation gives CASSNGQSSNTEAFF.

The V gene is TRBV7-9, the J gene TRBJ2-6; weak D call: TRBD1 (6 bases). The CDR3 totals 17 residues. The germline V and J ends were trimmed by 5 bases and 6 bases, with 20 bases remaining between them. Germline V gene sequence: CDR1 SEHNR, CDR2 FQNEAQ (reference sequence). CDR3 sequence reads: CASSTRWLLGQANVLTF. As DNA, the CDR3 is TGTGCCAGCAGCACCCGCTGGTTACTGGGACAGGCCAACGTCCTGACTTTC.

This clonotype was counted many times. This chain links TRBV4-3 with TRBJ2-1; 13 bases are shared with TRBD2. After removal of 0 bases from V and 8 bases from J, the junction contained 10 bases not matched to a gene. Germline values: CDR1 LGHNA, CDR2 YSLEER. The CDR3 covers 18 residues. The CDR3 DNA reads as TGCGCCAGCAGCCAAGATCATCCAGGGACTAGCGGGATCGATGAGCAGTTCTTC. Protein sequence: CASSQDHPGTSGIDEQFF.

This clonotype was seen a few times. The chain has TRBV7-2 and TRBJ2-1, with D possibly TRBD2 on 5 matching bases. The CDR3 runs to 17 residues. The germline V gene has CDR1 SGHTA and CDR2 FQGNSA. V lost 5 bases and J lost 4, with 21 bases in between. The CDR3 DNA is TGTGCCAGCAGCCTGGGTAGAGGAGCGGAAGGATACAATGAGCAGTTCTTC. Protein: CASSLGRGAEGYNEQFF.

This clonotype was recorded a few times. The chain has TRBV6-2 or TRBV6-3 and TRBJ2-1; 14 bases line up with TRBD2. The germline V gene encodes CDR1 MNHEY and CDR2 SVGEGT. The trim removed 6 bases at V and 0 bases at J, leaving 4 bases unmatched. The length of the CDR3 is 17 residues. CDR3 sequence (DNA): TGTGCCAGCAGAGGACTAGCGGGAGGTTTCTCCTACAATGAGCAGTTCTTC. Translated, it gives CASRGLAGGFSYNEQFF.

This clonotype has more than one count but fewer than ten. The rearrangement joins TRBV6-2 or TRBV6-3 to TRBJ2-1; D uncertain. The CDR3 is 15 amino acids. Germline lookup yields CDR1 MNHEY and CDR2 SVGEGT. V dropped 0 bases and J dropped 4 bases, with 10 bases sitting between them. The CDR3 is CASSYSNLLYNEQFF. DNA of the CDR3: TGTGCCAGCAGTTACTCGAACCTACTTTACAATGAGCAGTTCTTC.

This clonotype turned up a few times. The chain has TRBV6-6 and TRBJ1-6, with D unclear. This CDR3 spans 12 amino acids. Germline V gene lookup returns CDR1 MNHNY and CDR2 SVGAGI (reference sequence). V was trimmed by 8 bases and J by 4 bases, leaving 6 bases between them. The CDR3 region has the DNA TGTGCCAGCCGGTCTTATAATTCACCCCTCCACTTT. Protein product: CASRSYNSPLHF.

The chain links TRBV24-1 to TRBJ2-1; no definite D call. The CDR3 has 14 amino acids. Trimming left V 0 bases short and J 5 bases short, with 7 bases between. In germline, CDR1 is KGHDR, CDR2 SFDVKD. Here the CDR3 DNA reads TGTGCCACCAGTGATTTGCGGACGAACAATGAGCAGTTCTTC. The encoded protein is CATSDLRTNNEQFF.

V gene TRBV28 combines with J gene TRBJ1-2; D call uncertain. Trimming took off 7 bases at V and 5 bases at J, with 17 bases between the two ends. Germline V lookup: CDR1 MDHEN, CDR2 SYDVKM. This CDR3 has 14 residues. The CDR3 DNA sequence: TGTGCCAGCACTGCGGACCCCCGTCCATATGGCTACACCTTC. Its protein product is CASTADPRPYGYTF.

The sample holds many counts of this clonotype. V gene TRBV5-5 combines with J gene TRBJ2-2; no reliable D call. The germline V gene encodes CDR1 SGHKS and CDR2 YYEKEE (reference sequence). V dropped 0 bases and J dropped 0 bases, with 6 bases sitting between them. The CDR3 has 15 amino acids. CDR3 nucleotides: TGTGCCAGCAGCTTGGGTCTAGCGAACACCGGGGAGCTGTTTTTT. Amino acid sequence: CASSLGLANTGELFF.

This clonotype has only a few counts. The CDR3 loop reads CASSQDSGVDQPQHF. Here the CDR3 DNA reads TGCGCCAGCAGCCAAGATTCAGGGGTGGATCAGCCCCAGCATTTT. The chain joins TRBV4-1 to TRBJ1-5; D might be TRBD1 (6 bases). V was clipped by 0 bases and J by 5 bases, with 11 bases between them. The CDR3 runs to 15 residues. CDR1 is MGHRA and CDR2 is YSYEKL in the germline V gene.

This clonotype was seen a few times. CDR3 in amino acids: CASSSTPRQETQYF. In DNA, the CDR3 is TGTGCCAGCAGCTCTACCCCGCGTCAAGAGACCCAGTACTTC. The chain is built from TRBV7-9 and TRBJ2-5; D not resolved. The CDR3 consists of 14 residues. Between the trimmed V and J ends, which lost 4 bases and 2 bases, there was a span of 11 bases. In germline, CDR1 is SEHNR, CDR2 FQNEAQ (reference sequence). The full variable domain, with the rest looked up from reference TRBV7-9 and TRBJ2-5, is DTGVSQNPRHKITKRGQNVTFRCDPISEHNRLYWYRQTLGQGPEFLTYFQNEAQLEKSRLLSDRFSAERPKGSFSTLEIQRTEQGDSAMYLCASSSTPRQETQYFGPGTRLLVL.

This clonotype is a singleton in its sample. The genes are TRBV28 and TRBJ2-7, with D tentatively TRBD2 (5 bases). This CDR3 contains 16 residues. Trimming removed 6 bases at V and 0 bases at J, with 18 bases between. Germline V gives CDR1 MDHEN, CDR2 SYDVKM. This chain's CDR3 is CASSLSPLRASYEQYV. Written as DNA, the CDR3 is TGTGCCAGCAGCCTCAGCCCCCTGAGGGCCTCCTACGAGCAGTACGTC.

Comment on this clonotype: One end of the junction is discordant with germline, which a read error may explain. The rearrangement joins TRBV12-3 or TRBV12-4 to TRBJ1-6, with no clear D. The CDR3 sequence is 15 residues long. This CDR3 reads CASSNPVAGNSPLHF. In nucleotides, the CDR3 is TGTGCCAGCAGTAACCCGGTCGCGGGGAATTCACCCCTTCACTTT.

This chain uses TRBV20-1 with TRBJ2-2, with 7 bases fitting TRBD2. From germline, CDR1 is DFQATT and CDR2 SNEGSKA (reference sequence). Trimming at V came to 1 base and at J to 2 bases, leaving 4 bases not matched to a gene. The CDR3 consists of 15 residues. CDR3 coding DNA: TGCAGTGCTAGAGCCCGGGACTACAACACCGGGGAGCTGTTTTTT. Residues: CSARARDYNTGELFF.

This clonotype was observed many times. The CDR3 DNA reads TGTGCCAGCAGCTCACTAGCGGGATCCTACAATGAGCAGTTCTTC. As protein: CASSSLAGSYNEQFF. V is TRBV7-3 and J is TRBJ2-1, with 10 nucleotides matching TRBD2. J gave up 1 base and V 4 bases, and 1 base lay outside the gene matches. The CDR3 contains 15 residues. The V gene's germline CDR1 is SGHTA and CDR2 FQGTGA. The whole variable domain, remainder taken from reference TRBV7-3 and TRBJ2-1, is GAGVSQTPSNKVTEKGKYVELRCDPISGHTALYWYRQSLGQGPEFLIYFQGTGAADDSGLPNDRFFAVRPEGSVSTLKIQRTERGDSAVYLCASSSLAGSYNEQFFGPGTRLTVL.

This clonotype came up a few times. The chain is built from TRBV5-1 and TRBJ2-6; D assignment may be TRBD1 or TRBD2 (7 bases each). V was cut by 0 bases and J by 0 bases, with 13 bases left in between. Germline CDR1 SGHRS, CDR2 YFSETQ. This CDR3 is built from 18 residues. CDR3 coding DNA: TGCGCCAGCAGCTTGGCCCCAGGGGGGGCCTCTGGGGCCAACGTCCTGACTTTC. This encodes CASSLAPGGASGANVLTF.

The chain recombines TRBV20-1 with TRBJ1-3; D may be TRBD1 (6 bases). Germline V gives CDR1 DFQATT, CDR2 SNEGSKA (reference sequence). The V and J ends lost 6 bases and 4 bases respectively, with 10 bases between them. This CDR3 region has 12 residues. CDR3 sequence (DNA): TGCAGTGCCCCAGGGGTCGGAAACACCATATATTTT. Translated: CSAPGVGNTIYF.

This clonotype was detected a few times. The rearrangement links TRBV7-9 to TRBJ2-3, with 7 bases aligning to TRBD2. Germline assignment: CDR1 SEHNR and CDR2 FQNEAQ (reference sequence). V trimming: 3 bases; J trimming: 2 bases; junction bases outside the gene matches: 5. The CDR3 length is 15 residues. The CDR3 nucleotides read TGTGCCAGCAGCTTCCCTAGCGGCGCCACAGATACGCAGTATTTT. As protein: CASSFPSGATDTQYF.